The 10 T cell receptor beta chains below all came from one sample that was sequenced in a study of shared clonotypes between healthy human individuals. Profiled with immunoSEQ multiplex PCR; TCRdb holds only in-frame clones, not every one. Of some 1,600,000 clones in the sample, 98% are singletons; the top ten hold around 0.47%. Sequenced: naive CD4+ T cells sorted from blood. The subset was: CD45RA+ positively selected. These receptor sequences come from a man aged 30-40 years in good health.

The V call is TRBV2, the J call TRBJ1-3; D is undetermined. This CDR3 has 12 residues. The germline CDR1 and CDR2 sequences are SNHLY and FYNNEI. V lost 6 bases and J 9 bases, leaving 12 bases between the germline ends. CDR3 DNA sequence: TGTGCCAGCAGGGGGATCCGGACCACCATATATTTT. Translation gives CASRGIRTTIYF.

The CDR3 sequence: CASSLGDGNGETQYF. The DNA of the CDR3 is TGTGCCAGCAGCTTAGGGGACGGTAATGGGGAGACCCAGTACTTC. The rearrangement joins TRBV11-2 to TRBJ2-5, with D perhaps assigned TRBD1 or TRBD2 (5 bases each). V gave up 1 base and J gave up 5 bases, with 14 bases separating them. This CDR3 has 15 residues. CDR1 is SGHAT and CDR2 is FQNNGV in the germline V gene.

The chain carries TRBV19 and TRBJ2-3; the D is unclear. Looked up from germline, CDR1 is LNHDA and CDR2 is SQIVND (reference sequence). Trimming pared 7 bases from V and 11 bases from J, leaving 16 bases between. The CDR3 sequence is 12 residues long. For the CDR3, the DNA is TGTGCCAGTACCCAAGGTGGGGTACGGCAGTATTTT. Translated: CASTQGGVRQYF.

This clone appeared once. The chain recombines TRBV13 with TRBJ2-3; D uncertain. The CDR3 totals 13 residues. The germline CDR1 and CDR2 sequences are PRHDT and FYEKMQ (reference sequence). The V gene lost 5 bases and the J gene lost 2 bases, with 8 bases spanning the gap. The CDR3 nucleotides are TGTGCCAGCAGCATTCCCTACACAGATACGCAGTATTTT. Its translation: CASSIPYTDTQYF. The full variable domain, completed using reference TRBV13 and TRBJ2-3, is AAGVIQSPRHLIKEKRETATLKCYPIPRHDTVYWYQQGPGQDPQFLISFYEKMQSDKGSIPDRFSAQQFSDYHSELNMSSLELGDSALYFCASSIPYTDTQYFGPGTRLTVL.

The chain carries TRBV6-1 and TRBJ1-1, with a tentative D call TRBD1 (5 bases). V dropped 4 bases and J dropped 4 bases, with 13 bases sitting between them. CDR3 size: 14 residues. CDR1 and CDR2 from the germline V gene are MNHNS and SASEGT. The CDR3 spells CASSAFGGGTEAFF. Here the CDR3 DNA reads TGTGCCAGCAGTGCCTTCGGGGGAGGCACTGAAGCTTTCTTT.

This clone was counted a single time. The chain is built from TRBV6-5 and TRBJ2-2; no clear D gene. The CDR3 is 14 amino acids. Trimming took off 3 bases at V and 4 bases at J, with 9 bases between the two ends. Germline V gene lookup returns CDR1 MNHEY and CDR2 SVGAGI. The CDR3 reads CASSYHEGTGELFF. The CDR3 bases are TGTGCCAGCAGTTATCATGAAGGCACCGGGGAGCTGTTTTTT.

This clone was counted once. The rearrangement joins TRBV7-2 to TRBJ1-3; D uncertain. CDR3 size: 12 residues. Trimming stripped 5 bases from V and 4 bases from J, with 6 bases between. CDR1 is SGHTA, CDR2 FQGNSA, per germline. CDR3: CASSADGNTIYF. For the CDR3, the DNA is TGTGCCAGCAGCGCGGACGGAAACACCATATATTTT.

This chain uses TRBV7-9 with TRBJ2-3; D might be TRBD2 (6 bases). The CDR3 has 13 residues. Germline CDR1 is SEHNR and CDR2 is FQNEAQ (reference sequence). Trimming shortened V by 1 base and J by 8 bases, and 10 bases separated the two germline ends. The CDR3, as DNA: TGTGCCAGCAGCTTAGGTCCGACTAGTACGCAGTATTTT. The encoded protein is CASSLGPTSTQYF.

The J gene is TRBJ2-3, the V gene TRBV10-3; the match to TRBD1 covers 8 bases. With 7 bases clipped from V and 2 bases from J, the junction kept 5 bases outside the gene matches. Germline lookup yields CDR1 ENHRY and CDR2 SYGVKD. The CDR3 contains 14 residues. CDR3 sequence: CAIKEDRVTDTQYF. The CDR3 nucleotides read TGTGCCATCAAAGAGGACAGGGTCACAGATACGCAGTATTTT.

CDR3 sequence reads: CASSLFTPVGTNLYEQYF. In nucleotides, the CDR3 is TGTGCCAGCAGCTTATTTACTCCGGTGGGCACAAATCTTTACGAGCAGTACTTC. The V gene is TRBV7-6, the J gene TRBJ2-7; D call uncertain. Trimming cost V 2 bases and J 4 bases, with 24 bases left between them. The CDR3 extends over 18 amino acids. Germline loops: CDR1 SGHVS, CDR2 FNYEAQ.